This TCR beta chain was documented in a study of lymphopenia after photon versus proton radiotherapy. CDR1 and CDR2 from the germline V gene are LNHDA and SQIVND (reference sequence). The CDR3 extends over 15 amino acids. Trimming pared 5 bases from V and 3 bases from J, leaving 14 bases between. General study points: Authors raise, but do not show, better survival with proton therapy. After the lymphocyte nadir, photon-treated repertoires showed oligoclonal expansion, especially of CD8+ Temra cells. Photon-treated patients lost naive T cells and TCR diversity; proton-treated stayed stable. Post-nadir TCR diversity decline inversely tracked overall survival among those who died.

The method was immunoSEQ multiplex PCR; TCRdb's version includes in-frame clones alone and lacks a portion of them. The sample carries 150,000 to 200,000 clones, 80% to 90% recorded once. This clone was seen a handful of times. Its antigen is unidentified. The sequence was obtained from a man aged 50 to 59 with gastric cancer. The rearrangement joins TRBV19 to TRBJ1-5, with D tentatively TRBD1 (6 bases). The specimen was peripheral blood, collected from a patient treated with photon-based radiotherapy. The CDR3 sequence: CASSHRDWSNQPQHF. The CDR3 DNA reads as TGTGCCAGTAGTCACAGGGATTGGTCCAATCAGCCCCAGCATTTT. Complete variable domain (other parts from reference TRBV19 and TRBJ1-5): DGGITQSPKYLFRKEGQNVTLSCEQNLNHDAMYWYRQDPGQGLRLIYYSQIVNDFQKGDIAEGYSVSREKKESFPLTVTSAQKNPTAFYLCASSHRDWSNQPQHFGDGTRLSIL.